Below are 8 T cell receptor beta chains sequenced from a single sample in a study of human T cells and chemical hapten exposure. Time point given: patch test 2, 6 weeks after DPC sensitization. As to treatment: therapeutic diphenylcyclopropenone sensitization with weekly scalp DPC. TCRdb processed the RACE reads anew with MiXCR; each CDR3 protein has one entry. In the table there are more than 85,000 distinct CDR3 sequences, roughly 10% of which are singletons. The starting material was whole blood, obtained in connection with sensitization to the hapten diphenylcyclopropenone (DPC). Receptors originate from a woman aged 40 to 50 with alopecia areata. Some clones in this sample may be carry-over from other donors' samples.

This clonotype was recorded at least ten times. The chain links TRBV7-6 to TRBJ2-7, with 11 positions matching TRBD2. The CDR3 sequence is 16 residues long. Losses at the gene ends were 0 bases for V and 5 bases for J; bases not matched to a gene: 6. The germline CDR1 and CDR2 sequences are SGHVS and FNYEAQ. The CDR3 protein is CASSLAQASGGNEQYF. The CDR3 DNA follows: TGTGCCAGCAGCTTAGCGCAGGCTAGCGGGGGGAACGAGCAGTACTTC.

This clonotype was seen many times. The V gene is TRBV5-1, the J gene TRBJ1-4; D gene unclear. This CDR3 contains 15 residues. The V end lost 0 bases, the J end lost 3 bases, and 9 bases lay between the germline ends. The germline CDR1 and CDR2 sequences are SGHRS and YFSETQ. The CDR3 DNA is TGCGCCAGCAGCTTGGATTCGGGGTCTAATGAAAAACTGTTTTTT. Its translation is CASSLDSGSNEKLFF.

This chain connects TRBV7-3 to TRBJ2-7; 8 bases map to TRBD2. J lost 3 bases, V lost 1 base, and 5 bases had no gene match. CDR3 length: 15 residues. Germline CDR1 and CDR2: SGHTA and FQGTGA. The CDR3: CASSLSGSGDYEQYF. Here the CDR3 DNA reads TGTGCCAGCAGCTTAAGCGGTAGCGGGGACTACGAGCAGTACTTC.

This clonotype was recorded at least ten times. This CDR3 reads CASSRWGAGANVLTF. CDR3 bases: TGCGCCAGCTCCAGATGGGGGGCCGGGGCCAACGTCCTGACTTTC. V and J are TRBV5-1 and TRBJ2-6; D may correspond to TRBD1 or TRBD2 (6 bases each). CDR1 is SGHRS and CDR2 is YFSETQ in the germline V gene. This CDR3 spans 15 amino acids. V was clipped by 7 bases and J by 4 bases, with 15 bases between them.

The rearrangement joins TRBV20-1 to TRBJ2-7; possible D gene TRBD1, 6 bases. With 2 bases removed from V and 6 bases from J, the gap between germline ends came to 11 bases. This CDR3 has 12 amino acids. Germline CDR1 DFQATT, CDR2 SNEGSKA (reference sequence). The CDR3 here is CSARLRGSEQYF. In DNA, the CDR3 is TGCAGTGCTAGACTCAGGGGTTCCGAGCAGTACTTC.

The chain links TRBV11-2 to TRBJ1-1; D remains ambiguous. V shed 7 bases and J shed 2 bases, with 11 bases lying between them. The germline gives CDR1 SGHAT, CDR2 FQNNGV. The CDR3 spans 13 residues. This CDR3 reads CASIFGPNTEAFF. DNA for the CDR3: TGTGCCAGCATCTTCGGGCCAAACACTGAAGCTTTCTTT.

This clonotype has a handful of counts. The CDR3 loop is CASSLVPGYRGRSEKLFF. CDR3 bases: TGTGCCAGCAGCTTAGTGCCGGGGTACAGGGGGCGCAGTGAAAAACTGTTTTTT. The V and J genes are TRBV7-8 and TRBJ1-4, with 9 bases identical to TRBD1. Per the germline V gene, CDR1 is SGHVS and CDR2 is FQNEAQ. J was trimmed by 7 bases and V by 1 base; bases with no gene match: 13. This CDR3 comprises 18 residues.

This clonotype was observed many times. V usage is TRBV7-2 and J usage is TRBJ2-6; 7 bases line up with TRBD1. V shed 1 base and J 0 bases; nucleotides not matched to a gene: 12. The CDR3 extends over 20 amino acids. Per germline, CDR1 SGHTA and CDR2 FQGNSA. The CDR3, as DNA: TGTGCCAGCAGCTTAGATTATTTGGGGACAGTTATCTCTGGGGCCAACGTCCTGACTTTC. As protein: CASSLDYLGTVISGANVLTF.